A single sample is the source of the 10 T cell receptor beta chains below, sequenced in a study of blood T cell repertoires in COVID-19. Measured with immunoSEQ multiplex PCR; TCRdb has only the in-frame clones, and not every one. The sample records under 250,000 clones, around four fifths being singletons. The sequencing sample was made of peripheral blood. The receptors here all came from a man aged 35 to 55 with active or convalescent COVID-19.

The chain joins TRBV5-1 to TRBJ1-1; 7 bases are shared with TRBD1. CDR3 length equals 16 residues. V was clipped by 0 bases and J by 1 base; unmatched bases: 6. Germline V CDR1 and CDR2: SGHRS, YFSETQ. In DNA, the CDR3 is TGCGCCAGCAGCTTGGACAGGGGATATGGGAACACTGAAGCTTTCTTT. Translating it yields CASSLDRGYGNTEAFF. Variable domain in full (rest from reference TRBV5-1 and TRBJ1-1): KAGVTQTPRYLIKTRGQQVTLSCSPISGHRSVSWYQQTPGQGLQFLFEYFSETQRNKGNFPGRFSGRQFSNSRSEMNVSTLELGDSALYLCASSLDRGYGNTEAFFGQGTRLTVV.

V and J are TRBV2 and TRBJ2-7; 11 nucleotides align to TRBD2. Germline-derived CDR1 and CDR2 are SNHLY and FYNNEI. Germline trimming cut 7 bases from V and 0 bases from J; bases unmatched to any gene: 5. The CDR3 covers 15 residues. Written as DNA, the CDR3 is TGTGCCAGCACCCTAGCGGGAGGCTACTCCTACGAGCAGTACTTC. Encoded protein: CASTLAGGYSYEQYF.

This clone came up once. The chain's CDR3 is CASSIGTANTGELFF. For the CDR3, the DNA is TGTGCCAGCAGCATCGGGACAGCGAACACCGGGGAGCTGTTTTTT. The chain uses TRBV7-2 and TRBJ2-2; 7 bases fit TRBD1. The CDR3 totals 15 residues. The germline V gene has CDR1 SGHTA and CDR2 FQGNSA. The J segment lost 0 bases and the V segment lost 5 bases, leaving 3 bases of the junction unmatched.

This chain links TRBV19 with TRBJ1-5; perhaps TRBD1 as D (6 bases). Germline V gene lookup returns CDR1 LNHDA and CDR2 SQIVND (reference sequence). This CDR3 has 15 residues. V lost 1 base and J 4 bases, leaving 11 bases between the germline ends. The CDR3 loop is CASSIGGRGNQPQHF. In DNA, the CDR3 is TGTGCCAGTAGTATAGGGGGGCGGGGGAATCAGCCCCAGCATTTT.

The genes are TRBV28 and TRBJ1-5; 7 bases align to TRBD1. Germline values: CDR1 MDHEN, CDR2 SYDVKM. V dropped 6 bases and J dropped 3; count of bases not matched to a gene: 8. The CDR3 contains 15 residues. This chain's CDR3 is CASSGGTVPNQPQHF. Written as DNA, the CDR3 is TGTGCCAGCAGCGGAGGGACAGTCCCCAATCAGCCCCAGCATTTT.

The chain recombines TRBV11-3 with TRBJ1-2, with a possible D match to TRBD1 (5 bases). Germline CDR1 is SGHNT and CDR2 is YENEEA. This CDR3 has 13 amino acids. Deletions cut 4 bases from V and 2 bases from J, with 8 bases between. The CDR3 sequence: CASSSDRNYGYTF. The CDR3 DNA reads as TGTGCCAGCAGCTCCGACAGAAACTATGGCTACACCTTC.

The chain combines TRBV30 with TRBJ1-6, with 9 bases identical to TRBD1. J lost 11 bases, V lost 1 base, and 0 bases had no gene match. This CDR3 contains 12 residues. CDR1 and CDR2 (germline): GTSNPN, SVGIG (reference sequence). The CDR3 nucleotides read TGTGCCTGGAGTGGGACAGGGGCACCCCTCCACTTT. As protein: CAWSGTGAPLHF.

This chain joins TRBV18 and TRBJ2-3, with TRBD2 matching 14 bases. The J segment lost 8 bases and the V segment lost 3 bases, leaving 4 bases of the junction unmatched. This CDR3 region has 15 residues. The germline V gene encodes CDR1 KGHSH and CDR2 LQKENI. The CDR3 nucleotides are TGTGCCAGCTCACCCGGGACTAGCGGGGGAGGTACGCAGTATTTT. This translates into CASSPGTSGGGTQYF.

J is TRBJ1-5 and V is TRBV6-5; TRBD1 matches 9 bases. Germline V CDR1 and CDR2: MNHEY, SVGAGI. The CDR3 sequence is 15 residues long. The V segment lost 6 bases and the J segment 3 bases; nucleotides outside the gene matches: 6. CDR3 protein: CASRLDRGVNQPQHF. CDR3 DNA sequence: TGTGCCAGCAGACTGGACAGGGGAGTCAATCAGCCCCAGCATTTT.

The rearrangement uses TRBV5-1 and TRBJ2-3; 7 positions agree with TRBD1. CDR1 SGHRS and CDR2 YFSETQ come from the germline V gene. There are 15 residues in the CDR3. Trimming cost V 0 bases and J 3 bases; bases outside gene matches: 4. The CDR3 spells CASSLAGRGTDTQYF. In DNA form, the CDR3 reads TGCGCCAGCAGCTTGGCCGGCAGGGGGACAGATACGCAGTATTTT.